Listed below are T cell receptor beta chains from one sample, sequenced in a study of cytomegalovirus exposure and HLA in healthy donors. Produced via immunoSEQ multiplex PCR; TCRdb's table is partial and in-frame only. This table holds more than 100,000 clones, almost 90% found once. Material for sequencing was PBMCs. These receptors came from a man younger than 40 in good health and CMV-seronegative. CDR3s include the opening cysteine and the closing phenylalanine or tryptophan. A D gene is named only where the DNA matches it firmly. Not all rows give a size; the values are once, few, many and, for expanded clones, a class.

v_call: TRBV7-9
j_call: TRBJ2-1
clone_size: once
d_call: -
cdr3_length: 13
cdr3_nt: TGTGCCAGCAGCTACAGTTCCTACAATGAGCAGTTCTTC
cdr3_aa: CASSYSSYNEQFF

v_call: TRBV1
j_call: TRBJ1-3
clone_size: -
d_call: -
cdr3_length: 20
cdr3_nt: TGCACCAGCAGCCAAGATAATCGGGTGGACTGGAAGGAACGTGGAAACACCATATATTTT
cdr3_aa: CTSSQDNRVDWKERGNTIYF

v_call: TRBV27
j_call: TRBJ1-1
clone_size: -
d_call: -
cdr3_length: 14
cdr3_nt: TGTGCCAGCAGAATGACAGGCTTGAACACTGAAGCTTTCTTT
cdr3_aa: CASRMTGLNTEAFF

v_call: TRBV2
j_call: TRBJ1-1
clone_size: -
d_call: TRBD1
cdr3_length: 13
cdr3_nt: TGTGCCAGCAGCGGGGACAGCAACACTGAAGCTTTCTTT
cdr3_aa: CASSGDSNTEAFF

v_call: TRBV7-9
j_call: TRBJ2-7
clone_size: once
d_call: -
cdr3_length: 17
cdr3_nt: TGTGCCAGCAGCTTATTCCCAGGGGAAAGAAGCTCCTACGAGCAGTACTTC
cdr3_aa: CASSLFPGERSSYEQYF

v_call: TRBV6-5
j_call: TRBJ1-2
clone_size: few
d_call: TRBD1
cdr3_length: 13
cdr3_nt: TGTGCCAGCAGTGCAACGGGACAGTCCGGCTACACCTTC
cdr3_aa: CASSATGQSGYTF

v_call: TRBV18
j_call: TRBJ2-1
clone_size: -
d_call: -
cdr3_length: 14
cdr3_nt: TGTGCCAGCTCACGTGGGAGTCCCTACAATGAGCAGTTCTTC
cdr3_aa: CASSRGSPYNEQFF

v_call: TRBV2
j_call: TRBJ2-7
clone_size: -
d_call: TRBD2
cdr3_length: 15
cdr3_nt: TGTGCCAGCAGTATCTTAGCGGGTGATACCTACGAGCAGTACTTC
cdr3_aa: CASSILAGDTYEQYF

v_call: TRBV12-1
j_call: TRBJ2-5
clone_size: -
d_call: -
cdr3_length: 17
cdr3_nt: -
cdr3_aa: CASSFAVGTGDKETQYF

v_call: TRBV5-6
j_call: TRBJ2-1
clone_size: -
d_call: -
cdr3_length: 15
cdr3_nt: TGTGCCAGCAGCTCAAACCCAGACTGGCACAATGAGCAGTTCTTC
cdr3_aa: CASSSNPDWHNEQFF